These 6 T cell receptor beta chains share one sample of origin, sequenced in a study of T cell responses to AZD1222 COVID-19 vaccine (dated by TCRdb to 2020 to 2022). Per the publication, the time point label means: about 28 days (+/-7) after the second vaccine dose. This specimen's treatment or condition label, interpreted: meningococcal conjugate vaccine given as trial control. Library preparation used the immunoSEQ multiplex PCR assay. Sourced from immuneACCESS, this table was stored by TCRdb with only in-frame sequences that have V and J called. A share of the clones is absent; for the studies checked, an unresolved V gene accounts for under half, and the remainder has no known explanation. The sample table lists roughly 70,000 clones, 85% to 95% of them with a count of one. The leading ten clones occupy approximately 6% of the sample. The specimen comprised peripheral blood, sampled 28 days after the second dose of the MenACWY control vaccine. These receptors came from an adult who received the MenACWY meningococcal vaccine as a control.

The rearrangement joins TRBV20-1 to TRBJ1-1, with 11 bases fitting TRBD1. This CDR3 region has 15 residues. With V trimmed by 3 bases and J by 3 bases, 6 bases remained unmatched. CDR1 and CDR2 (germline): DFQATT, SNEGSKA (reference sequence). The CDR3 DNA sequence: TGCAGTGCTAGTGGGACAGGGGGAAGGGACACTGAAGCTTTCTTT. Translation gives CSASGTGGRDTEAFF.

The chain joins TRBV7-8 to TRBJ1-5; TRBD1 matches 8 bases. The CDR3 covers 14 residues. Germline loops: CDR1 SGHVS, CDR2 FQNEAQ. The ends lost 5 bases at V and 6 bases at J; junction bases unmatched: 6. Here the CDR3 reads CASSRGDRGQPQHF. CDR3 nucleotide sequence: TGTGCCAGCAGCCGAGGCGACAGGGGTCAGCCCCAGCATTTT.

The J gene is TRBJ2-7, the V gene TRBV7-2; 9 positions match TRBD2. Germline lookup yields CDR1 SGHTA and CDR2 FQGNSA. J gave up 5 bases and V 1 base, and 6 bases lay outside the gene matches. The CDR3 has 15 amino acids. The CDR3 DNA reads as TGTGCCAGCAGCTTAGAAGGTAGCGGGAGCCACGAGCAGTACTTC. This translates into CASSLEGSGSHEQYF. The full variable domain, completed using reference TRBV7-2 and TRBJ2-7, is GAGVSQSPSNKVTEKGKDVELRCDPISGHTALYWYRQSLGQGLEFLIYFQGNSAPDKSGLPSDRFSAERTGGSVSTLTIQRTQQEDSAVYLCASSLEGSGSHEQYFGPGTRLTVT.

The chain uses TRBV13 and TRBJ2-7; 13 nucleotides agree with TRBD2. With V trimmed by 6 bases and J by 7 bases, 9 bases remained unmatched. This CDR3 has 15 residues. Germline V gene lookup returns CDR1 PRHDT and CDR2 FYEKMQ (reference sequence). The CDR3 protein is CASSRRGTSGTEQYF. CDR3 DNA sequence: TGTGCCAGCAGTCGAAGAGGGACTAGCGGGACTGAGCAGTACTTC.

The V call is TRBV19, the J call TRBJ2-1, with 11 bases lining up with TRBD2. There are 13 residues in the CDR3. CDR1 and CDR2 from the germline V gene are LNHDA and SQIVND (reference sequence). V shed 8 bases, J shed 6 bases, and the junction held 3 bases outside the gene matches. The CDR3 loop is CASGTSGINEQFF. In nucleotides, the CDR3 is TGTGCCAGTGGGACTAGCGGTATCAATGAGCAGTTCTTC.

The rearrangement links TRBV27 to TRBJ2-3; possible D gene TRBD1, 6 bases. Trimming cost V 7 bases and J 0 bases, with 14 bases left between them. Per the germline V gene, CDR1 is MNHEY and CDR2 is SMNVEV (reference sequence). This CDR3 comprises 15 residues. In DNA, the CDR3 is TGTGCCAGCACCCCAGGGGACACTAGCACAGATACGCAGTATTTT. It specifies CASTPGDTSTDTQYF.